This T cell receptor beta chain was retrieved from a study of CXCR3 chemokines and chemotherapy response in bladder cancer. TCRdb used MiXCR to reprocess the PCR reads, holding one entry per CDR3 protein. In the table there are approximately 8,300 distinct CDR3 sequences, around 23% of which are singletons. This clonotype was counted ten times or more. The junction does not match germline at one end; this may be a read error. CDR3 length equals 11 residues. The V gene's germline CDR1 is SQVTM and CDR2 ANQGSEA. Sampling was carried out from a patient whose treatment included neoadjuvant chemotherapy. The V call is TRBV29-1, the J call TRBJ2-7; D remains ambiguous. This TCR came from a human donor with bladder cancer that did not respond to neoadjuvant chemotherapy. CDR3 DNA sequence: TGCAGCGTTGATTCAGCCTACGAGCGGTACTTC. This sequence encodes CSVDSAYERYF.